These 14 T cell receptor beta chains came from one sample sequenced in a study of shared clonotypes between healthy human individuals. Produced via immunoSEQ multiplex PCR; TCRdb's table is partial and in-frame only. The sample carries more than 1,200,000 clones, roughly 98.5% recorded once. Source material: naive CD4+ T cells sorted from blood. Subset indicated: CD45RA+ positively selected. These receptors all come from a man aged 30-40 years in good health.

The CDR3 DNA sequence: TGTGCCAGCAGCGCCTCGGGCGGACGGGGAAATGAAAAACTGTTTTTT. This translates into CASSASGGRGNEKLFF. This chain connects TRBV9 to TRBJ1-4; D remains ambiguous. Looked up from germline, CDR1 is SGDLS and CDR2 is YYNGEE. This CDR3 is built from 16 residues. The V and J ends lost 3 bases and 5 bases respectively, with 17 bases between them.

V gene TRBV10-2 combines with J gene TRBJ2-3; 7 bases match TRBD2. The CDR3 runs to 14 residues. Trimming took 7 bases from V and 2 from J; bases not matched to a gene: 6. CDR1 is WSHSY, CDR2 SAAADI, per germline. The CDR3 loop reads CASTEREDTDTQYF. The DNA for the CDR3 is TGCGCCAGCACCGAGCGGGAAGACACAGATACGCAGTATTTT.

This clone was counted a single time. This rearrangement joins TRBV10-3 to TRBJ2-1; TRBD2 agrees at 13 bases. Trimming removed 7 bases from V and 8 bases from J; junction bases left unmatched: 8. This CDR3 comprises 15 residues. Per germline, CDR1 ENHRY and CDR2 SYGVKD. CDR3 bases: TGTGCCATCACCCAGGGACTAGCGGGAAACGATGAGCAGTTCTTC. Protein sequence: CAITQGLAGNDEQFF.

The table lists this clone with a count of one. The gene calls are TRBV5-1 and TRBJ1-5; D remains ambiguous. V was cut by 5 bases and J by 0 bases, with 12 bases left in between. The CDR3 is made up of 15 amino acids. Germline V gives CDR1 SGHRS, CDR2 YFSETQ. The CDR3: CASSEFGDSNQPQHF. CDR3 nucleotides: TGCGCCAGCAGTGAGTTTGGCGATAGCAATCAGCCCCAGCATTTT.

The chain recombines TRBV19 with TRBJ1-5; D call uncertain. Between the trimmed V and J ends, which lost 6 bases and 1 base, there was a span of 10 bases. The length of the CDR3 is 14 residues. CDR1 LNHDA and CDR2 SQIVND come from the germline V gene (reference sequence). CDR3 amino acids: CASSPLGSNQPQHF. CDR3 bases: TGTGCCAGTAGCCCATTGGGGAGCAATCAGCCCCAGCATTTT.

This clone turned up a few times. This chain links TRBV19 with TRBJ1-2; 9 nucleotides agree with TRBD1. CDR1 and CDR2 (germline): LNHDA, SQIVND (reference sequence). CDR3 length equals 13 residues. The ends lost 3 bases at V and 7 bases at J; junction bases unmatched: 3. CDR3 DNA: TGTGCCAGTAGTATTCGGGACAGGGCTGGCTACACCTTC. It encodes CASSIRDRAGYTF.

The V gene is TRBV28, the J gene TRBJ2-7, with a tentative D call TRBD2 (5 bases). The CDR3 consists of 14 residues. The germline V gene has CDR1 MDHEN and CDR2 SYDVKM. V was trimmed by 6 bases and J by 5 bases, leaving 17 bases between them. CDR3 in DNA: TGTGCCAGCAGCGTTCCCCCAGGAGGCCACGAGCAGTACTTC. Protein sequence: CASSVPPGGHEQYF.

CDR3 coding DNA: TGTGCCAGCAGCTTAGGGGTACCGGCCTGGGATGAGCAGTTCTTC. Translating gives CASSLGVPAWDEQFF. This chain uses TRBV7-2 with TRBJ2-1, with unresolved D. Trimming left V 1 base short and J 8 bases short, with 15 bases between. CDR3 length equals 15 residues. CDR1 is SGHTA and CDR2 is FQGNSA in the germline V gene.

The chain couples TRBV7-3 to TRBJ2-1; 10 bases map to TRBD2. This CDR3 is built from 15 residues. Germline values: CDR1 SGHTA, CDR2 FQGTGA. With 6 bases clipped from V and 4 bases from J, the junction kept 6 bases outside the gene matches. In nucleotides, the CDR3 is TGTGCCAGCAGGTGGACTAGCGGCCCTTACAATGAGCAGTTCTTC. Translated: CASRWTSGPYNEQFF.

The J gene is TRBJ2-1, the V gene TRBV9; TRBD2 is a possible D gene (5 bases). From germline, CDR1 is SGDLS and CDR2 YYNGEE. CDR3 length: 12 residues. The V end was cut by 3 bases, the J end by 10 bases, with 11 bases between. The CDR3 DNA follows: TGTGCCAGCAGCGGGCGGTTAGCGGAGCAGTTCTTC. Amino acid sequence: CASSGRLAEQFF.

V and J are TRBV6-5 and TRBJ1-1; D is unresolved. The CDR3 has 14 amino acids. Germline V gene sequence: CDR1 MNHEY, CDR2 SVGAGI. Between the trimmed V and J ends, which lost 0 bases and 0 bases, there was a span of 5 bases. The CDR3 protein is CASSYSNMNTEAFF. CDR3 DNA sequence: TGTGCCAGCAGTTACTCGAATATGAACACTGAAGCTTTCTTT.

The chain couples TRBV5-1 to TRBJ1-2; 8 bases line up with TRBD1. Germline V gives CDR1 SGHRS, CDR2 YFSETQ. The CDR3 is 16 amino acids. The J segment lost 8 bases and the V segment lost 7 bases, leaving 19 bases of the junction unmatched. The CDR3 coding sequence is TGCGCCAGCTCACCGAACTACGACAGGGGTACACACGGCTACACCTTC. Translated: CASSPNYDRGTHGYTF.

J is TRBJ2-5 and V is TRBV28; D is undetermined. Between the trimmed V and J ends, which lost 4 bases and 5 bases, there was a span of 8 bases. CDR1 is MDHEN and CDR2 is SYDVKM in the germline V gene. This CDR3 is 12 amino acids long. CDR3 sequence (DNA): TGTGCCAGCAGTTCCATGGGGGAGACCCAGTACTTC. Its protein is CASSSMGETQYF.

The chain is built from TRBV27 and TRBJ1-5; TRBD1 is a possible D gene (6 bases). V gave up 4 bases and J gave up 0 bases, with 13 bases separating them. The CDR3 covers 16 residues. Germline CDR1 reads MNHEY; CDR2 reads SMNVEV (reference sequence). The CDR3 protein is CASSSTGRYSNQPQHF. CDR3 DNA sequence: TGTGCCAGCAGTTCCACAGGGCGTTATAGCAATCAGCCCCAGCATTTT.